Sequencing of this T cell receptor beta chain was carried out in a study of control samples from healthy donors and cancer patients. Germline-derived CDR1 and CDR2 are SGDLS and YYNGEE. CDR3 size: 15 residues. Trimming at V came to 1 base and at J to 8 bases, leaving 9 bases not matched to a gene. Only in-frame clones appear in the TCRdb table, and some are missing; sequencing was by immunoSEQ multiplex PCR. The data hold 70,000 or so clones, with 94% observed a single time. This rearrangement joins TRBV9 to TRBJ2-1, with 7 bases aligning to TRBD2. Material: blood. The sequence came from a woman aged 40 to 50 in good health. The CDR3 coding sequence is TGTGCCAGCAGCGTATTGAGCGGGGCGCGCGATGAGCAGTTCTTC. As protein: CASSVLSGARDEQFF.